This paragraph covers one TCR beta chain sequence. This clonotype turned up a few times. This clone's antigen is unknown. This could be a read error, since a much larger clone is one nucleotide away. Using a constant-region primer and ProtoScript II reverse transcriptase, TCRbeta-specific cDNA was reverse-transcribed from 500 to 650 ng total RNA. TCRbeta libraries were built with three nested multiplex PCR rounds, a slightly modified ARM-PCR procedure. Each of the first two PCR rounds ran for around 10 cycles using multiplex TRBV1-TRBV30 forward primers together with a Cbeta reverse primer. A final 25-cycle PCR with Deep VentR polymerase added sample barcodes and Illumina adapters. Amplicons of 200-500 bp were gel-purified with a QIAquick gel extraction kit before sequencing. An Illumina HiSeq 2500 was used to sequence the TCRbeta amplicons, generating 250-bp paired-end reads. As for how the authors treated the data: Quality trimming of reads was performed with Trimmomatic v0.33, and paired reads were merged with FLASH v1.2.11 so that full CDR3 sequences could be recovered. MiGEC v1.2.1b assigned V, D and J germline segments to the rearranged TCRbeta sequences. Clonotype statistics, along with Shannon-Wiener diversity indices, were calculated using VDJtools v1.0.0. Except for diversity analysis, only each sample's 250 most abundant clonotypes were used in subsequent analyses to reduce sampling bias. TCRdb cleaned the public reads at Q25 with fastp, built clones with MiXCR and kept in-frame beta chains. Rows matching on CDR3 protein sequence are summarized as one entry with the most common DNA and genes. These V and J calls derive from TCRdb rather than the authors' analysis. In all, the sample holds roughly 80,000 distinct CDR3 sequences, and over 70% of those were seen once. Roughly 15% of the sample is in the top ten clones.

The record originates from a study of tumor-infiltrating lymphocytes in primary liver carcinoma (dated by TCRdb to about 2017). Concerning the study at large: Of the five patients, three men and two women aged 30 to 69 years, four had hepatocellular carcinoma and one had combined HCC and intrahepatic cholangiocarcinoma. Tumors of the five patients were stage T1-T3 N0M0 with maximum diameters of roughly 4.2 to 11 cm. Each sample produced roughly 3.65 to 7.5 million productive TCRbeta reads, and read depth showed no significant difference between tissue types. The study combined TCRbeta repertoire sequencing, expression microarrays and whole-exome sequencing across five regions of each liver tumor, with adjacent normal tissue and blood. TCRbeta repertoire sequencing covered about 35 specimens from 5 patients: around 25 tumor regions, 5 adjacent noncancerous liver tissues and 5 peripheral blood samples. The 25 tumor region samples were profiled with Agilent mRNA microarrays so that TCRbeta repertoire diversity could be related to the local molecular phenotype. Reproducibility between technical replicate repertoires was high, with correlation coefficients above 0.95 and mean shared-clone rates approximately 0.91. Broad study findings and their caveats: Because the samples were bulk and unsorted, CD4+ and CD8+ T cell repertoires could not be compared. Because sequencing covered only the TCR beta chain and unpaired alpha chains were not captured, true repertoire diversity is likely underestimated. The study included only four to six patients, and the authors note findings should be validated in a larger study. Just about 7.5-24% of top clones turned up in all five regions of a tumor, which suggests spatial heterogeneity among tumor-infiltrating T cells. Consistent with antigen-driven expansion, pairs of tumor regions showed higher repertoire overlap (mean roughly 36%) than either tumor-adjacent pairs (around 17%) or tumor-blood pairs (about 15%). A significantly larger repertoire fraction was made up by the top 250 clones in tumors than in blood (p = 0.039).

CDR1 and CDR2 (SGHRS, YFSETQ) derive from the germline V gene. V sheds 6 bases and J sheds 7 bases, leaving 17 bases between their ends. Reading from cysteine to phenylalanine, the CDR3 counts 15 amino acids. Only the CDR3 DNA stays, 45 bases, in frame from base 1. Total RNA and DNA were co-extracted without cell sorting from around 20-30 mg of bulk tissue using the AllPrep DNA/RNA mini kit. Between late 2015 and early 2016, several patients in China with histopathologically diagnosed primary liver carcinoma had surgical resection. Patients had chronic HBV infection and were treatment-naive at sampling. Five spatially separated regions were sampled from each tumor: the superior, inferior, left-lateral and right-lateral poles, plus the tumor centre. More than 75% viable tumor cells were found by histology in every tumor sample. Pieces of fresh tumor and adjacent tissue were cut in half, with one half kept in RNAlater at -80 degrees C and the other half sent for histology.

The sample taken for sequencing was liver tumor tissue from sampling region 4. The sample's cell subset or site label, in plain terms: tumor region T4, right-lateral pole. The chain is assembled from TRBV5-1 and TRBJ1-6; too little of a D gene remains to name it. This receptor was identified in a woman aged 55-69 years with primary liver carcinoma and hepatitis B virus infection. The CDR3 region: CASTIDALENSPLHF. The nucleotide sequence is TGCGCCAGCACCATCGACGCGTTGGAGAATTCACCCCTCCACTTT.